The next 13 T cell receptor beta chains were all read from a single sample in a study of blood T cells in healthy people across ages. PCR was performed a second time for roughly 6 to 12 cycles using a sample-barcoded 5' primer and a J-beta primer mix. TCRdb recomputed calls from the 5' RACE reads with MiXCR, one row per CDR3 protein. The sample consists of approximately 820,000 distinct CDR3 sequences, 40% to 50% of them appearing once. Sequenced sample: blood. These receptors were obtained from a man in his sixties in good health.

This clonotype turned up a few times. CDR3 sequence (DNA): TGTGCCAGCAGCTTTTCCCGGGACAGGGGCCCTTCCTACGAGCAGTACTTC. It is translated as CASSFSRDRGPSYEQYF. The chain employs TRBV7-9 and TRBJ2-7; TRBD1 agrees at 10 bases. Trimming cost V 3 bases and J 1 base; bases outside gene matches: 9. Germline lookup yields CDR1 SEHNR and CDR2 FQNEAQ (reference sequence). The CDR3 spans 17 residues.

In its sample, this clonotype was seen a few times. The rearrangement joins TRBV7-9 to TRBJ2-7, with D maybe TRBD2 (6 bases). V lost 5 bases and J 2 bases, leaving 13 bases between the germline ends. This CDR3 contains 14 residues. Germline V gene sequence: CDR1 SEHNR, CDR2 FQNEAQ (reference sequence). CDR3 in DNA: TGTGCCAGCAGCAACCGGGACTTTCCCTACGAGCAGTACTTC. It encodes CASSNRDFPYEQYF.

The V call is TRBV7-3, the J call TRBJ2-1; D tentatively fits TRBD1 or TRBD2 (5 bases each). Trimming cost V 5 bases and J 5 bases, with 13 bases left between them. This CDR3 contains 14 residues. Germline lookup yields CDR1 SGHTA and CDR2 FQGTGA. DNA for the CDR3: TGTGCCAGCAGCCGAGACAGAGGGGACAATGAGCAGTTCTTC. Translated, it gives CASSRDRGDNEQFF.

The J gene is TRBJ2-5, the V gene TRBV3-1; 13 positions match TRBD2. The tail of the sequence fits TRBJ2-7 better, so the J call may be wrong. CDR3 length: 18 residues. Germline V lookup: CDR1 LGHDT, CDR2 YNNKEL (reference sequence). In nucleotides, the CDR3 is TGTGCCAGCAGCCAAGATGGTTGTCGGACTAGCGGGGGCTACGAGCAGTACTTC. Protein sequence: CASSQDGCRTSGGYEQYF.

This chain links TRBV6-6 with TRBJ1-5; a weak D match, TRBD1 (5 bases). This CDR3 region has 14 residues. V was clipped by 5 bases and J by 6 bases, with 14 bases between them. In germline, CDR1 is MNHNY, CDR2 SVGAGI (reference sequence). The CDR3 DNA reads as TGTGCCAGCAGTCAAGGGACCGAAGGTCAGCCCCAGCATTTT. It codes for CASSQGTEGQPQHF.

V usage is TRBV18 and J usage is TRBJ2-7; perhaps D is TRBD1 or TRBD2 (5 bases each). V dropped 5 bases and J dropped 1 base, with 15 bases sitting between them. The CDR3 contains 15 residues. The V gene's germline CDR1 is KGHSH and CDR2 LQKENI. The CDR3 reads CASSSRDGASYEQYF. Here the CDR3 DNA reads TGTGCCAGCTCATCCCGGGACGGAGCTTCCTACGAGCAGTACTTC.

This chain joins TRBV6-2 or TRBV6-3 and TRBJ2-3; D could derive from TRBD1 or TRBD2 (6 bases each). Germline assignment: CDR1 MNHEY and CDR2 SVGEGT. The V gene lost 8 bases and the J gene lost 3 bases, with 12 bases spanning the gap. The CDR3 has 13 residues. CDR3 coding DNA: TGTGCCAGCGCTAGAGGGGGGACAGATACGCAGTATTTT. Its translation: CASARGGTDTQYF.

This clonotype was seen only a few times. The J gene is TRBJ1-2, the V gene TRBV4-1; D not resolved. The CDR3 totals 14 residues. V lost 2 bases and J lost 5, with 12 bases in between. In germline, CDR1 is MGHRA, CDR2 YSYEKL. The CDR3 loop is CASSQPLDLYGYTF. The CDR3 DNA reads TGCGCCAGCAGCCAACCTCTGGACTTATATGGCTACACCTTC.

This clonotype was detected a few times. The CDR3 protein is CSSAVAGETDTQYF. The CDR3 nucleotides are TGCAGCTCAGCGGTAGCGGGGGAGACAGATACGCAGTATTTT. The genes are TRBV29-1 and TRBJ2-3; the match to TRBD2 covers 9 bases. This CDR3 has 14 amino acids. Germline CDR1 and CDR2: SQVTM and ANQGSEA. J was trimmed by 3 bases and V by 8 bases; bases with no gene match: 9.

This clonotype was seen more than once but under ten times. The chain couples TRBV7-8 to TRBJ2-4, with D unresolved. Trimming took off 0 bases at V and 13 bases at J, with 19 bases between the two ends. CDR1 is SGHVS, CDR2 FQNEAQ, per germline. This CDR3 comprises 15 residues. The CDR3 reads CASSLAESHRLGQYF. The CDR3 DNA follows: TGTGCCAGCAGCTTAGCCGAGAGCCACCGATTGGGGCAGTACTTC.

The CDR3 DNA is TGTGCCAGCAGTGGAGCCCTGAGTCCCGGGCCCCAAGAGACCCAGTACTTC. As protein: CASSGALSPGPQETQYF. The V and J genes are TRBV6-1 and TRBJ2-5; no definite D call. The CDR3 runs to 17 residues. V was cut by 4 bases and J by 1 base, with 19 bases left in between. Germline V gives CDR1 MNHNS, CDR2 SASEGT.

The chain has TRBV3-1 and TRBJ2-5, with 7 bases matching TRBD1. This CDR3 has 14 residues. CDR1 and CDR2 from the germline V gene are LGHDT and YNNKEL (reference sequence). Trimming removed 2 bases from V and 7 bases from J; junction bases left unmatched: 7. CDR3 DNA sequence: TGTGCCAGCAGCCAAAGGGGGCCTGGCGGGACCCAGTACTTC. It specifies CASSQRGPGGTQYF.

V and J are TRBV15 and TRBJ1-2, with D perhaps TRBD1 (5 bases). Germline V gene sequence: CDR1 LNHNV, CDR2 YYDKDF (reference sequence). V gave up 0 bases and J gave up 3 bases, with 17 bases separating them. The CDR3 length is 17 residues. The CDR3 nucleotides read TGTGCCACCAGCAGAGATTCGGGACCCGTGGAGGACTATGGCTACACCTTC. Translated, it gives CATSRDSGPVEDYGYTF.